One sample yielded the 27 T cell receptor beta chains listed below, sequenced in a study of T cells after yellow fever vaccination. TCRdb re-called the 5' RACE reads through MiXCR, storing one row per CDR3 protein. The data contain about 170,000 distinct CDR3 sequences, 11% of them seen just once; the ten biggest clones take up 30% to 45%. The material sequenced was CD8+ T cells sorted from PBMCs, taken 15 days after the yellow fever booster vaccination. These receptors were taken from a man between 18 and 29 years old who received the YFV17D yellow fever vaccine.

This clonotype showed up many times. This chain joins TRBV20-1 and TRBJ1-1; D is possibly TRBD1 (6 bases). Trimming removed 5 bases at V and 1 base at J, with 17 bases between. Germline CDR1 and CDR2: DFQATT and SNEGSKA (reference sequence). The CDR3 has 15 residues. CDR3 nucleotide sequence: TGCAGTGCTTGGTCCTCGGGACACCCGAACACTGAAGCTTTCTTT. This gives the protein CSAWSSGHPNTEAFF.

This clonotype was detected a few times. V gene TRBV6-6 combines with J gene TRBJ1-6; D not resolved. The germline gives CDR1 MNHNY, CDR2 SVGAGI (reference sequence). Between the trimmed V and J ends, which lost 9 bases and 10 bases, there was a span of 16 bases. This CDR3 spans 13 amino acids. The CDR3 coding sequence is TGTGCCAGTGGACTGACTCTCGGGTCACCCCTCCACTTT. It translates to CASGLTLGSPLHF.

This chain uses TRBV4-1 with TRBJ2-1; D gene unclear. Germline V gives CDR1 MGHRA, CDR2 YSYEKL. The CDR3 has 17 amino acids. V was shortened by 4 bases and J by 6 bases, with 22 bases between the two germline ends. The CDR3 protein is CASSPSPQSGVFNEQFF. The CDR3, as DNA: TGCGCCAGCAGCCCTTCCCCACAGTCCGGAGTGTTCAATGAGCAGTTCTTC.

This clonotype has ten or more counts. CDR3 in DNA: TGTGCCAGCAGCTCGGGACTAGAGGGGTTGTACTTC. This sequence encodes CASSSGLEGLYF. The V gene is TRBV7-2, the J gene TRBJ2-4; 8 positions match TRBD2. Germline values: CDR1 SGHTA, CDR2 FQGNSA. Trimming removed 4 bases from V and 15 bases from J; junction bases left unmatched: 8. The CDR3 runs to 12 residues. Supplemented by reference TRBV7-2 and TRBJ2-4, the full variable domain reads GAGVSQSPSNKVTEKGKDVELRCDPISGHTALYWYRQSLGQGLEFLIYFQGNSAPDKSGLPSDRFSAERTGGSVSTLTIQRTQQEDSAVYLCASSSGLEGLYFGAGTRLSVL.

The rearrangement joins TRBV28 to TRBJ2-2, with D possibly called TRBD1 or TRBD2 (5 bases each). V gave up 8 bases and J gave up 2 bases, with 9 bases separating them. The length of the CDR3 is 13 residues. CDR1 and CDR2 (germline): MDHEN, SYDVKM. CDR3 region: CASVGGNTGELFF. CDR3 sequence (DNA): TGTGCCAGCGTTGGGGGAAACACCGGGGAGCTGTTTTTT.

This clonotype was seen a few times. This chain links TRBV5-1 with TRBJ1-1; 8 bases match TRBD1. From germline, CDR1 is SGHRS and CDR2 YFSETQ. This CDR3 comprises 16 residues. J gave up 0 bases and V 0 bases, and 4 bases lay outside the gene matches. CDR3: CASSLGDRGVNTEAFF. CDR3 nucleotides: TGCGCCAGCAGCTTGGGAGACAGGGGCGTGAACACTGAAGCTTTCTTT.

For the CDR3, the DNA is TGTGCTAGTGGTTTGGTACACCGGGATGAGCAGTTCTTC. It yields the protein CASGLVHRDEQFF. The V gene is TRBV12-5, the J gene TRBJ2-1; no firm D call. Germline V CDR1 and CDR2: LGHNT, FRNRAP. The CDR3 is 13 residues long. Trimming removed 0 bases at V and 8 bases at J, with 8 bases between.

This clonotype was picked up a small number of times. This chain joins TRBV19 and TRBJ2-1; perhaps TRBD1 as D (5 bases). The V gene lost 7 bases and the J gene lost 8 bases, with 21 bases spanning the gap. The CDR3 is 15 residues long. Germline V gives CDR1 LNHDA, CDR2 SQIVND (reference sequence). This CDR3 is CASTYAPAGIHEQFF. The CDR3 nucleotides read TGTGCCAGTACCTATGCCCCTGCAGGGATCCATGAGCAGTTCTTC.

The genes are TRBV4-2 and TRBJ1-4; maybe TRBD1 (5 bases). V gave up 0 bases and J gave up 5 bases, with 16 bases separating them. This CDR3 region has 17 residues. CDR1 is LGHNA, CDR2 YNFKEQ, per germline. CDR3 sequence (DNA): TGTGCCAGCAGCCAAGATCCCATCGGCAGGGAAAATGAAAAACTGTTTTTT. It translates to CASSQDPIGRENEKLFF.

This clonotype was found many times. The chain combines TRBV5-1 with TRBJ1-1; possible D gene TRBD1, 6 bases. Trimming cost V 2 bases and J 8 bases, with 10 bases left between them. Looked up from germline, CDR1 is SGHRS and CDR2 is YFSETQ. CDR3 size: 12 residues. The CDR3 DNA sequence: TGCGCCAGCAGCTTCAGGGGCTACGAAGCTTTCTTT. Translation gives CASSFRGYEAFF.

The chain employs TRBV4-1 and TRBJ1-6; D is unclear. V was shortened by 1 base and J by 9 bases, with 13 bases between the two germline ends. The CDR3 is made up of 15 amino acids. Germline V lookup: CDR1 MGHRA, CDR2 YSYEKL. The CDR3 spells CASSQVGYRGSPLHF. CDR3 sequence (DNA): TGCGCCAGCAGCCAAGTTGGCTACAGAGGTTCACCCCTCCACTTT.

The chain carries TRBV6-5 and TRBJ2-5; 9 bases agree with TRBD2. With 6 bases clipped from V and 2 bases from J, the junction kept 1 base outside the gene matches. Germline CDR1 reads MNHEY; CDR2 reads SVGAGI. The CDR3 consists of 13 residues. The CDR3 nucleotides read TGTGCCAGCAGGCGGGGGGGGCAAGAGACCCAGTACTTC. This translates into CASRRGGQETQYF.

For the CDR3, the DNA is TGTGCCAGCAGCGAATGGGACTCGGAGACCCAGTACTTC. It is translated as CASSEWDSETQYF. V and J are TRBV9 and TRBJ2-5; tentative D call: TRBD2 (6 bases). The CDR3 has 13 residues. Trimming removed 3 bases at V and 5 bases at J, with 11 bases between. The germline CDR1 and CDR2 sequences are SGDLS and YYNGEE.

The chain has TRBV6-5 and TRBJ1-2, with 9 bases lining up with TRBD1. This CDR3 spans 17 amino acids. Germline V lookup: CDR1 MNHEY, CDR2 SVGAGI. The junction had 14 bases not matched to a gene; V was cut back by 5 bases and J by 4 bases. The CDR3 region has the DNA TGTGCCAGCAGTCATGCCCCACCGGGACAGGGTATCTATGGCTACACCTTC. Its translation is CASSHAPPGQGIYGYTF.

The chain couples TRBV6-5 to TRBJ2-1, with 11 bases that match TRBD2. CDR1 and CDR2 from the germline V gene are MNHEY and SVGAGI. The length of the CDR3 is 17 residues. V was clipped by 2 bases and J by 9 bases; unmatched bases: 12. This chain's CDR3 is CASSYLASGGPKSEQFF. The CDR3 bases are TGTGCCAGCAGTTACCTGGCTAGCGGGGGGCCGAAGAGTGAGCAGTTCTTC.

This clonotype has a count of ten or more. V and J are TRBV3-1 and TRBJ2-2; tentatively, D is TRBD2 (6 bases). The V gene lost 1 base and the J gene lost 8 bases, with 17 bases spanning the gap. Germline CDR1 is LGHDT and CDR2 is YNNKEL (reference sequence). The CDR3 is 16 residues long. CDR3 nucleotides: TGTGCCAGCAGCCAAGCGGGCAAACGGAGGGAGGGGGAGCTGTTTTTT. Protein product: CASSQAGKRREGELFF.

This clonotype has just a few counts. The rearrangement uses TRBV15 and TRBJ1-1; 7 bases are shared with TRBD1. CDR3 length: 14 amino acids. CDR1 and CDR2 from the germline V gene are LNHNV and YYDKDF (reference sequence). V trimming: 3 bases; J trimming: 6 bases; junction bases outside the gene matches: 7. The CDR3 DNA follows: TGTGCCACCAGCAGCCCCTTCACAGGGGCTGAAGCTTTCTTT. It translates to CATSSPFTGAEAFF.

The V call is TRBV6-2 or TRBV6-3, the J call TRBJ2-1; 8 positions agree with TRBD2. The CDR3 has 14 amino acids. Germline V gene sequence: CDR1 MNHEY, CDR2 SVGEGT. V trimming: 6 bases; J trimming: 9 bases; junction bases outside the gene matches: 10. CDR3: CASSQSGGWGEQFF. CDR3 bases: TGTGCCAGCAGCCAAAGCGGGGGATGGGGTGAGCAGTTCTTC.

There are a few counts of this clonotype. The CDR3 loop reads CASSQDSPGKDGYTF. The DNA for the CDR3 is TGCGCCAGCAGCCAAGATTCACCAGGGAAGGATGGCTACACCTTC. The chain has TRBV4-3 and TRBJ1-2; weak D call: TRBD1 (5 bases). The length of the CDR3 is 15 residues. Trimming took 0 bases from V and 6 from J, leaving 14 bases between them. Germline CDR1 reads LGHNA; CDR2 reads YSLEER.

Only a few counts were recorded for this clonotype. CDR3 in amino acids: CASSQEQGPTGYGYTF. The CDR3 region has the DNA TGCGCCAGCAGCCAAGAACAGGGCCCGACCGGCTATGGCTACACCTTC. The J gene is TRBJ1-2, the V gene TRBV4-1, with D maybe TRBD1 (6 bases). Trimming shortened V by 0 bases and J by 4 bases, and 15 bases separated the two germline ends. CDR1 is MGHRA and CDR2 is YSYEKL in the germline V gene. CDR3 size: 16 residues.

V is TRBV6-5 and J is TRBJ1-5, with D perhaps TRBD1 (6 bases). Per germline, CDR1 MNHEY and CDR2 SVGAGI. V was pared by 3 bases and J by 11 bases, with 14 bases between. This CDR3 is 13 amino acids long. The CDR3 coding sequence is TGTGCCAGCAGTTATAGCCAATCAGGGGCCCAGCATTTT. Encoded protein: CASSYSQSGAQHF.

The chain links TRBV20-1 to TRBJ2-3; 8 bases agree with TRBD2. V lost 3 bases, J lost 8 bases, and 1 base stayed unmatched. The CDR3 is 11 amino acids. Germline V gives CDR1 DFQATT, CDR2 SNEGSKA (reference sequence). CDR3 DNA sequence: TGCAGTGCTAGCGGGGGGGTTACGCAGTATTTT. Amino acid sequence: CSASGGVTQYF.

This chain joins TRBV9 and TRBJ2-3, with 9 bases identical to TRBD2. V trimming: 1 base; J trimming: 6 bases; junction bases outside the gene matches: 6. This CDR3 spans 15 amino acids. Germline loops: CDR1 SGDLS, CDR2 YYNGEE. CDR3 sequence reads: CASSVSGLAYDTQYF. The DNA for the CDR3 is TGTGCCAGCAGCGTATCGGGACTAGCATATGATACGCAGTATTTT.

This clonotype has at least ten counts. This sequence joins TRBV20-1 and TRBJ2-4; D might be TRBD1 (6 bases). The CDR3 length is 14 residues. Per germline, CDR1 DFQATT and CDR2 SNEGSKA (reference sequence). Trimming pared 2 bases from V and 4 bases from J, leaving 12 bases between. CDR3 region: CSARLLRGKNIQYF. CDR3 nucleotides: TGCAGTGCTAGACTACTCAGGGGAAAAAACATTCAGTACTTC.

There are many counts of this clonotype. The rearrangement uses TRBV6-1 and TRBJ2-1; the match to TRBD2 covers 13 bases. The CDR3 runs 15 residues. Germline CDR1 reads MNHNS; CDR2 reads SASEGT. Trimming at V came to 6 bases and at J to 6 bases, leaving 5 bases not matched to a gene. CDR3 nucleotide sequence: TGTGCCAGCAGCCCTACTAGCGGGGGGGCCAATGAGCAGTTCTTC. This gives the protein CASSPTSGGANEQFF.

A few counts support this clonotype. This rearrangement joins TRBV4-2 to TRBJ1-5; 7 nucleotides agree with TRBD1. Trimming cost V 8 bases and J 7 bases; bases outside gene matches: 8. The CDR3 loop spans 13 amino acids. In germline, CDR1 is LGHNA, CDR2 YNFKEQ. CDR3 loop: CASLNRGGQPQHF. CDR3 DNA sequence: TGTGCCAGCCTCAACAGGGGTGGGCAGCCCCAGCATTTT.

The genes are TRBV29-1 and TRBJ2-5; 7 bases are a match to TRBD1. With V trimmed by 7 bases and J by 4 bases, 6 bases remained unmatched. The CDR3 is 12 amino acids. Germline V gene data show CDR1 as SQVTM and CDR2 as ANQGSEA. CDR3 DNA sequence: TGCAGCGCCAACAGGGGACCAGAGACCCAGTACTTC. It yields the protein CSANRGPETQYF.